This T cell receptor (beta chain) was captured by sequencing in a study of T cells in Graves' hyperthyroidism and ophthalmopathy. The wider study: Blood was drawn when the patient was first diagnosed and still untreated.

Germline CDR1 reads LNHDA; CDR2 reads SQIVND (reference sequence). V was pared by 7 bases and J by 5 bases, with 24 bases between. This CDR3 spans 16 amino acids. Based on clinical symptoms, serum thyroxine and TRAb, thyroid ultrasound and orbital computed tomography, diagnoses were reached. Researchers amplified the TCR beta CDR3 regions from RNA transcripts. The study used the HTBI primer set for a first-round RT-PCR of the TCR CDR3. Each CDR3 protein gets one entry after TCRdb re-called the multiplex PCR reads with MiXCR. Of under 300,000 distinct CDR3 sequences in the sample, about 20% were seen once. Study conclusions and caveats: Blood samples included most of the expanded thyroid clonotypes exceeding 0.001.

With respect to this clonotype: Its antigen remains unknown.

The specimen was blood. This clonotype was sampled from a man aged 25-40 years with Graves' ophthalmopathy. This chain links TRBV19 with TRBJ2-7; D unresolved. The DNA for the CDR3 is TGTGCCAGTACTCCCGGCGGCCCCCAATTGGGTCACGAGCAGTACTTC. Protein: CASTPGGPQLGHEQYF. The full variable domain, in which reference TRBV19 and TRBJ2-7 provide the parts outside the CDR3, is DGGITQSPKYLFRKEGQNVTLSCEQNLNHDAMYWYRQDPGQGLRLIYYSQIVNDFQKGDIAEGYSVSREKKESFPLTVTSAQKNPTAFYLCASTPGGPQLGHEQYFGPGTRLTVT.